This is a list of T cell receptor beta chains from one sample in a study of metastatic and nonmetastatic thyroid tumors. TCRdb redid the clone calls on the PCR reads using MiXCR. The sample shows around 25,000 clones, 25% to 30% of them seen only once. The material sequenced was blood. Receptor source: a female donor with papillary thyroid cancer or a benign thyroid nodule (not recorded which). Some clones in this sample may be carry-over from other donors' samples. Both conserved end residues are part of each CDR3. Fields, in order: V gene, J gene, D gene, clone size, CDR3 length, CDR3 protein, CDR3 DNA. The D gene is left open where the match is weak. Clone size is stated in some rows and not others, as once, few, many or a class when expanded.

TRBV30,TRBJ2-7,NA,once,11,CAWNTGYEQYF,TGTGCCTGGAATACGGGTTACGAGCAGTACTTC
TRBV6-1,TRBJ1-5,TRBD1,medium-sized,12,CASGTAQQPQHF,TGTGCCAGCGGGACAGCACAGCAGCCCCAGCATTTT
TRBV5-1,TRBJ2-1,TRBD2,once,14,CASSLTSGTHEQFF,TGCGCCAGCAGCTTGACTAGCGGGACCCATGAGCAGTTCTTC
TRBV18,TRBJ2-5,NA,NA,15,CAGSLPGSGGETQYF,TGTGCCGGCTCACTACCGGGTTCTGGGGGGGAGACCCAGTACTTC
TRBV5-5,TRBJ1-1,NA,NA,14,CASSVQGWGTEAFF,TGTGCCAGCAGCGTACAGGGTTGGGGCACTGAAGCTTTCTTT
TRBV12-3/TRBV12-4,TRBJ2-1,NA,few,15,CSSRYGLSAYNEQFF,TGTTCCAGCAGATACGGACTATCGGCCTACAATGAGCAGTTCTTC
TRBV10-3,TRBJ2-7,NA,many,14,CAISTGLNSYEQYF,TGTGCCATCAGTACTGGACTTAACTCCTACGAGCAGTACTTC
TRBV30,TRBJ2-2,NA,many,14,CAWISRGDHGELFF,TGTGCCTGGATATCCAGGGGAGATCACGGGGAGCTGTTTTTT
TRBV20-1,TRBJ2-1,NA,NA,14,CSARFGSSYNEQFF,TGCAGTGCTAGGTTTGGAAGCTCCTACAATGAGCAGTTCTTC
TRBV11-3,TRBJ2-3,TRBD2,many,15,CASSFGYGRADTQYF,TGTGCCAGCAGCTTCGGATACGGGAGGGCGGATACGCAGTACTTT
TRBV28,TRBJ1-2,NA,few,13,CASRYHAWYGYTF,TGTGCCAGCAGGTATCACGCGTGGTATGGCTACACCTTC
TRBV7-9,TRBJ2-1,NA,many,15,CASSSGGPDHNEQFF,TGTGCCAGCAGCTCTGGGGGCCCCGACCACAATGAGCAGTTCTTC
TRBV11-2,TRBJ1-5,NA,NA,13,CASSPGLNQPQHF,TGTGCCAGCAGTCCGGGACTGAATCAGCCCCAGCATTTT
TRBV3-1,TRBJ1-6,NA,few,13,CASSQDGYSPLHF,TGTGCCAGCAGCCAAGATGGCTATTCACCCCTCCACTTT
TRBV6-1,TRBJ2-6,TRBD1,few,17,CAGSRLQGHSGANVLTF,TGTGCCGGCAGCAGGCTACAGGGGCACTCTGGGGCCAACGTCCTGACTTTC
TRBV5-5,TRBJ2-7,NA,NA,13,CASSFRVPYEQYF,TGTGCCAGCAGCTTTAGGGTACCCTACGAGCAGTACTTC
TRBV9,TRBJ1-4,NA,many,17,CASSVALMEGQNEKLFF,TGTGCCAGCAGCGTAGCACTAATGGAGGGTCAAAATGAAAAACTGTTTTTT
TRBV11-2,TRBJ1-2,NA,NA,17,CASSFGALRRGPYGYTF,TGTGCCAGCAGCTTTGGGGCACTCAGGAGGGGCCCCTATGGCTACACCTTC
TRBV27,TRBJ2-1,NA,few,13,CASSLGPGWGQFF,TGTGCCAGCAGCTTAGGCCCCGGTTGGGGGCAGTTCTTC
TRBV5-1,TRBJ1-2,NA,medium-sized,13,CASRFDSNYGYTF,TGCGCCAGCAGATTTGACAGCAACTATGGCTACACCTTC
TRBV5-1,TRBJ1-1,TRBD1,NA,15,CASSVSLTGGTEASF,TGCGCCAGCAGCGTATCCCTGACAGGGGGCACTGAAGCTTCCTTT
TRBV15,TRBJ2-5,NA,medium-sized,14,CATSRDGQQETQYF,TGTGCCACCAGCCGAGACGGACAGCAAGAGACCCAGTACTTC
TRBV12-3/TRBV12-4,TRBJ1-6,NA,NA,13,CASIQADNSPLHF,TGTGCCAGCATCCAAGCAGATAATTCACCCCTCCACTTT
TRBV6-1,TRBJ2-7,TRBD1,few,15,CASNEGAGKTYEQYF,TGTGCCAGCAACGAGGGGGCAGGCAAAACCTACGAGCAGTACTTC
TRBV10-2,TRBJ2-3,TRBD2,many,15,CASSEISGRTDTQYF,TGCGCCAGCAGTGAAATTAGCGGGCGCACAGATACGCAGTATTTT
TRBV19,TRBJ2-1,NA,many,13,CASSPLVGNEQFF,TGTGCCAGTAGTCCACTAGTGGGTAATGAGCAGTTCTTC
TRBV2,TRBJ1-3,NA,many,14,CASHRVLSGNTIYF,TGTGCCAGCCACAGGGTTTTGTCTGGAAACACCATATACTTT
TRBV20-1,TRBJ2-3,NA,many,18,CSASPGTWKQHSTDTQYF,TGCAGTGCTAGTCCTGGGACATGGAAACAACATTCCACAGATACGCAGTATTTT
TRBV19,TRBJ1-1,NA,many,12,CASSARVAEAFF,TGTGCCAGTAGTGCCAGGGTGGCTGAAGCTTTCTTT
TRBV28,TRBJ1-6,NA,NA,12,CATCVRVGPLHF,TGTGCCACCTGTGTCCGGGTCGGGCCCCTCCACTTT
TRBV20-1,TRBJ1-5,NA,many,15,CSAITGNRGWQPQHF,TGCAGTGCTATTACCGGGAACCGAGGTTGGCAGCCCCAGCATTTT
TRBV19,TRBJ1-5,NA,NA,12,CASREVLAPQHF,TGTGCCAGTAGAGAAGTCCTCGCTCCCCAGCATTTT
TRBV5-6,TRBJ1-1,NA,many,14,CASSFEQLNTEAFF,TGTGCCAGCAGCTTCGAGCAGTTGAACACTGAAGCTTTCTTT
TRBV15,TRBJ1-2,NA,few,13,CATSTQGDYGYTF,TGTGCCACCAGCACTCAGGGAGACTATGGCTACACCTTC
TRBV11-2,TRBJ2-1,NA,many,13,CASSLEIRGEQFF,TGTGCCAGCAGCTTAGAGATAAGGGGTGAGCAGTTCTTC
TRBV20-1,TRBJ1-1,NA,NA,14,CSAPRTGSDTEAFF,TGCAGTGCGCCACGTACAGGGTCTGACACTGAAGCTTTCTTT
TRBV7-9,TRBJ1-5,TRBD1,many,15,CASSSPGTGHQPQHF,TGTGCCAGCAGCTCTCCCGGGACAGGGCATCAGCCCCAGCATTTT
TRBV6-4,TRBJ2-2,NA,few,15,CASSEGPDRTVELFF,TGTGCCAGCAGTGAGGGCCCGGACCGAACCGTGGAGCTGTTTTTT
TRBV7-2,TRBJ2-3,NA,many,12,CASSFSQDTQYF,TGTGCCAGCAGCTTTTCTCAAGATACGCAGTATTTT
TRBV28,TRBJ1-3,NA,few,15,CASSLEYVPGNTIYF,TGTGCCAGCAGTTTAGAGTACGTGCCTGGAAACACCATATATTTT
TRBV5-1,TRBJ1-5,NA,NA,16,CASSPGGTDGNQPQHF,TGCGCCAGCAGCCCTGGCGGGACGGACGGCAATCAGCCCCAGCATTTT
TRBV5-1,TRBJ1-3,NA,few,15,CASSSEGSWGNTIYF,TGCGCCAGCAGCTCTGAGGGTTCATGGGGAAACACCATATATTTT
TRBV12-3/TRBV12-4,TRBJ2-5,NA,few,16,CASRSVRRVSQETQYF,TGTGCCAGCAGATCCGTCCGGAGGGTCTCCCAAGAGACCCAGTACTTC
TRBV19,TRBJ1-2,NA,NA,17,CASSTLSKGQLNYGYTF,TGTGCCAGTAGTACCCTATCCAAAGGACAGCTCAACTATGGCTACACCTTC
TRBV30,TRBJ1-4,TRBD1,many,15,CAWKQGNVKNEKLFF,TGTGCCTGGAAACAGGGGAATGTTAAGAATGAAAAACTGTTTTTT
TRBV5-4,TRBJ1-5,NA,many,14,CASSQGGANQPQHF,TGTGCCAGCAGCCAAGGGGGTGCCAATCAGCCCCAGCATTTT
TRBV5-5,TRBJ2-1,TRBD2,NA,15,CASSLTSGSFYEQFF,TGTGCCAGCAGCTTGACTAGCGGGAGTTTCTATGAGCAGTTCTTC
TRBV5-1,TRBJ1-2,NA,few,13,CASSSDVEGVYTF,TGCGCCAGCAGCTCCGACGTCGAAGGGGTCTACACCTTC
TRBV27,TRBJ2-7,TRBD2,NA,21,CASSLAGTSGRAVWRSYEQYF,TGTGCCAGCAGCTTAGCTGGGACTAGCGGGAGGGCCGTTTGGCGGTCCTACGAGCAGTACTTC
TRBV6-4,TRBJ2-3,TRBD2,NA,18,CASIDSPGTSGVTDTQYF,TGTGCCAGCATTGACTCACCCGGGACTAGCGGGGTCACAGATACGCAGTATTTT
TRBV6-1,TRBJ2-7,TRBD1,few,15,CASRTGTGGFYEQYF,TGTGCCAGCAGGACCGGGACAGGGGGCTTCTACGAGCAGTACTTC
TRBV12-5,TRBJ1-1,TRBD1,few,16,CASGSRAGQLNTKALF,TGTGCTAGTGGTTCGAGGGCGGGACAGCTGAACACTAAAGCTTTATTT
TRBV6-5,TRBJ2-2,NA,NA,17,CASSYSRTVGNTGELFF,TGTGCCAGCAGTTACTCGAGGACAGTTGGAAACACCGGGGAGCTGTTTTTT